This passage covers 14 T cell receptor beta chains from one sample sequenced in a study of control samples from healthy donors and cancer patients. Assay: immunoSEQ multiplex PCR; the TCRdb copy retains only in-frame clones and omits some. Of about 150,000 clones in the sample, roughly 93% were seen once. Sequencing was performed on blood. All receptors come from a man in his late teens or twenties in good health.

This rearrangement joins TRBV6-5 to TRBJ1-5; D ambiguous. Germline V gene lookup returns CDR1 MNHEY and CDR2 SVGAGI. There are 14 residues in the CDR3. With 6 bases removed from V and 4 bases from J, the gap between germline ends came to 13 bases. The CDR3 sequence is CASRAIGSNQPQHF. DNA of the CDR3: TGTGCCAGCAGGGCTATAGGAAGTAATCAGCCCCAGCATTTT.

This chain connects TRBV7-2 to TRBJ1-5, with D tentatively TRBD1 (5 bases). Trimming removed 3 bases at V and 1 base at J, with 13 bases between. This CDR3 is 16 amino acids long. In germline, CDR1 is SGHTA, CDR2 FQGNSA. CDR3 protein: CASSFRGRDSNQPQHF. CDR3 DNA sequence: TGTGCCAGCAGCTTCCGGGGCCGGGACAGCAATCAGCCCCAGCATTTT.

The rearrangement uses TRBV5-8 and TRBJ2-3; D tentatively reads TRBD1 or TRBD2 (5 bases each). Trimming pared 4 bases from V and 0 bases from J, leaving 15 bases between. Germline V gene sequence: CDR1 SGHTS, CDR2 YDEGEE. The CDR3 runs to 16 residues. The CDR3 is CASSRMGDGSTDTQYF. DNA for the CDR3: TGTGCCAGCAGCCGAATGGGGGACGGGAGCACAGATACGCAGTATTTT.

The gene calls are TRBV29-1 and TRBJ2-5; TRBD2 might be the D (5 bases). Deletions cut 3 bases from V and 5 bases from J, with 22 bases between. From germline, CDR1 is SQVTM and CDR2 ANQGSEA. The CDR3 loop spans 16 amino acids. The CDR3 sequence: CSVDVEGNLVLETQYF. DNA of the CDR3: TGCAGCGTTGACGTAGAGGGAAATCTCGTCTTGGAGACCCAGTACTTC.

The DNA for the CDR3 is TGTGCCAGCAGCTTTATCGAGGACAGCTCTGGAAACACCATATATTTT. Its protein product is CASSFIEDSSGNTIYF. The chain combines TRBV5-4 with TRBJ1-3; a possible D gene is TRBD1 (6 bases). V was clipped by 2 bases and J by 0 bases, with 12 bases between them. Germline-derived CDR1 and CDR2 are SGHNT and YYREEE (reference sequence). The CDR3 consists of 16 residues.

The chain couples TRBV12-5 to TRBJ2-5, with 7 bases aligning to TRBD1. Losses at the gene ends were 5 bases for V and 5 bases for J; bases not matched to a gene: 14. Germline V CDR1 and CDR2: LGHNT, FRNRAP. This CDR3 is 16 amino acids long. DNA for the CDR3: TGTGCTAGTGGTGACTCAGGGGACAGCCTCCGGGAGACCCAGTACTTC. Its translation is CASGDSGDSLRETQYF.

This sequence joins TRBV10-3 and TRBJ2-7, with 7 bases identical to TRBD2. Per the germline V gene, CDR1 is ENHRY and CDR2 is SYGVKD. After removal of 10 bases from V and 2 bases from J, the junction contained 8 bases not matched to a gene. This CDR3 has 13 residues. The CDR3 nucleotides read TGTGCCACCGGTGAGGGAGGGACCTACGAGCAGTACTTC. Protein product: CATGEGGTYEQYF.

This rearrangement joins TRBV28 to TRBJ2-2; the D is unclear. Between the trimmed V and J ends, which lost 1 base and 0 bases, there was a span of 6 bases. Germline lookup yields CDR1 MDHEN and CDR2 SYDVKM. CDR3 length equals 15 residues. CDR3 loop: CASSLFGANTGELFF. CDR3 sequence (DNA): TGTGCCAGCAGTTTATTTGGAGCGAACACCGGGGAGCTGTTTTTT.

V is TRBV19 and J is TRBJ1-5; D not certain. In germline, CDR1 is LNHDA, CDR2 SQIVND (reference sequence). The CDR3 is 12 amino acids. The V end was cut by 5 bases, the J end by 0 bases, with 2 bases between. The CDR3 DNA reads TGTGCCAGTAGTTTTAGCAATCAGCCCCAGCATTTT. Amino acids: CASSFSNQPQHF.

The J gene is TRBJ2-1, the V gene TRBV25-1, with D possibly being TRBD1 (6 bases). Trimming stripped 5 bases from V and 3 bases from J, with 11 bases between. Per the germline V gene, CDR1 is MGHDK and CDR2 is SYGVNS. CDR3 size: 14 residues. CDR3 loop: CASSRGGSYNEQFF. The CDR3 DNA reads as TGTGCCAGCAGTAGAGGGGGTAGCTACAATGAGCAGTTCTTC.

This chain joins TRBV5-1 and TRBJ2-1; D might be TRBD2 (6 bases). The CDR3 covers 15 residues. CDR1 and CDR2 from the germline V gene are SGHRS and YFSETQ. V was shortened by 0 bases and J by 2 bases, with 9 bases between the two germline ends. DNA for the CDR3: TGCGCCAGCAGCTTGGCCGGCGGGACCTACAATGAGCAGTTCTTC. Protein: CASSLAGGTYNEQFF.

This clone has only one observation. The chain has TRBV5-4 and TRBJ2-1, with unresolved D. The ends were cut back, 0 bases at V and 4 bases at J, with 5 bases in the middle. Looked up from germline, CDR1 is SGHNT and CDR2 is YYREEE (reference sequence). CDR3 length equals 13 residues. The CDR3 loop reads CASSLVDYNEQFF. The CDR3 DNA is TGTGCCAGCAGCTTGGTTGATTACAATGAGCAGTTCTTC.

The chain joins TRBV7-9 to TRBJ1-2; 9 bases map to TRBD1. Germline values: CDR1 SEHNR, CDR2 FQNEAQ (reference sequence). V shed 2 bases and J 2 bases; nucleotides not matched to a gene: 3. The CDR3 covers 15 residues. The CDR3: CASSLWDRVNYGYTF. CDR3 DNA: TGTGCCAGCAGCTTATGGGACAGGGTAAACTATGGCTACACCTTC.

The CDR3 DNA reads TGTGCCAGCAGCCTTGGACAGGGTCGGACCTACGAGCAGTACTTC. As protein: CASSLGQGRTYEQYF. V and J are TRBV11-3 and TRBJ2-7; 8 bases fit TRBD1. This CDR3 region has 15 residues. V shed 5 bases and J 2 bases; nucleotides not matched to a gene: 8. Germline V lookup: CDR1 SGHNT, CDR2 YENEEA.